This T cell receptor beta chain comes out of a study of graft-versus-host responses after intestinal transplantation. This CDR3 contains 16 residues. J gave up 1 base and V 5 bases, and 8 bases lay outside the gene matches. Germline values: CDR1 MNHEY, CDR2 SMNVEV (reference sequence). Clones were sequenced by immunoSEQ multiplex PCR, and TCRdb holds only the in-frame ones, with some missing. The data show approximately 32,000 clones, about 93% seen once. The V call is TRBV27, the J call TRBJ2-3, with 8 bases fitting TRBD2. The TCR sequence derives from a human patient who received an intestinal transplant, so some T cells may come from the graft donor. Sequencing used PBMCs, obtained 16 days after intestinal transplant. Written as DNA, the CDR3 is TGTGCCAGCAGTCCCCGGGTTAGCGGGGGCACAGATACGCAGTATTTT. It codes for CASSPRVSGGTDTQYF.